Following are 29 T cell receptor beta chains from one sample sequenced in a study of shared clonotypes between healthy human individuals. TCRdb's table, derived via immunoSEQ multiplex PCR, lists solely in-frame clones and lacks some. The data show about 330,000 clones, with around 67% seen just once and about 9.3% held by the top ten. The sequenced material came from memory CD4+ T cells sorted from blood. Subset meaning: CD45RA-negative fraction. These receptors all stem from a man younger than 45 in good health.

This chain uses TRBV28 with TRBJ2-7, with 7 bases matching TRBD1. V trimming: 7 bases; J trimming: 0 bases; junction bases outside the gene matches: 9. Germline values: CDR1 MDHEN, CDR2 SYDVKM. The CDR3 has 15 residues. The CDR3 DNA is TGTGCCAGCACCCCCTCCAGGGGGAGCTCCTACGAGCAGTACTTC. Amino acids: CASTPSRGSSYEQYF.

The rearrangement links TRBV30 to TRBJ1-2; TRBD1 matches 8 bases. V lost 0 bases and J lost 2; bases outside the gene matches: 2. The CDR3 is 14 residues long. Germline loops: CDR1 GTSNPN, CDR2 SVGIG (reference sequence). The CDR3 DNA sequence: TGTGCCTGGAGTGTACGGACAGGGAACTATGGCTACACCTTC. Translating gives CAWSVRTGNYGYTF.

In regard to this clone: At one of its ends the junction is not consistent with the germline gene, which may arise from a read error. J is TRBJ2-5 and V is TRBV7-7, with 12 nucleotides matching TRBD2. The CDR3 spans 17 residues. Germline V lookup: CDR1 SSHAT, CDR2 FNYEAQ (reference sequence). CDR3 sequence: CASSLAETSGSRETQYF. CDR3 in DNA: TGTGCTAGCAGCTTAGCGGAGACTAGCGGGAGTCGGGAGACCCAGTACTTC.

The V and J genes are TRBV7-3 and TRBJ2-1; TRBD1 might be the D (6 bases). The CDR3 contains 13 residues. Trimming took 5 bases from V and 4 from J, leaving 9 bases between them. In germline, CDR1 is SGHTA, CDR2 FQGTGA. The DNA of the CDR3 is TGTGCCAGCAGCCCGGACAGATACAATGAGCAGTTCTTC. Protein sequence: CASSPDRYNEQFF.

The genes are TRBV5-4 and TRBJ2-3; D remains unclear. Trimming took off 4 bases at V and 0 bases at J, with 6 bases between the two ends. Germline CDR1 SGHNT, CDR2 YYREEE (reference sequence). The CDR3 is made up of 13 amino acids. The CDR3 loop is CASSQTSTDTQYF. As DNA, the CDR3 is TGTGCCAGCAGCCAGACGAGCACAGATACGCAGTATTTT.

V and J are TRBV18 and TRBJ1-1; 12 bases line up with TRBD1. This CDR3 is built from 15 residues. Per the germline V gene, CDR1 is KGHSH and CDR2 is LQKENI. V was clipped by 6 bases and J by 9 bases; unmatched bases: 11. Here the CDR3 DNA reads TGTGCCAGCTCGTCCGGGACAGGGGGCATTGGGAAAGCTTTCTTT. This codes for CASSSGTGGIGKAFF.

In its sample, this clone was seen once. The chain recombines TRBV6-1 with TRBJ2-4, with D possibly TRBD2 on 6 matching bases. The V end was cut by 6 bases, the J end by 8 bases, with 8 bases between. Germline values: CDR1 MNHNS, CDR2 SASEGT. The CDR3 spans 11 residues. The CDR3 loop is CASSRGYIQYF. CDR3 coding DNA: TGTGCCAGCAGCCGGGGGTACATTCAGTACTTC.

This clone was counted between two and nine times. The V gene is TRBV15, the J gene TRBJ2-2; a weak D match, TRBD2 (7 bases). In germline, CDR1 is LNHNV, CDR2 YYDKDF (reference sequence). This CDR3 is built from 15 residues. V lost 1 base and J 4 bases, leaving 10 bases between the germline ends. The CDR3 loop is CATSRVGGGTGELFF. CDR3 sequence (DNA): TGTGCCACCAGCAGAGTAGGGGGGGGCACCGGGGAGCTGTTTTTT. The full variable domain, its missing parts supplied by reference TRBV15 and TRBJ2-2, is DAMVIQNPRYQVTQFGKPVTLSCSQTLNHNVMYWYQQKSSQAPKLLFHYYDKDFNNEADTPDNFQSRRPNTSFCFLDIRSPGLGDTAMYLCATSRVGGGTGELFFGEGSRLTVL.

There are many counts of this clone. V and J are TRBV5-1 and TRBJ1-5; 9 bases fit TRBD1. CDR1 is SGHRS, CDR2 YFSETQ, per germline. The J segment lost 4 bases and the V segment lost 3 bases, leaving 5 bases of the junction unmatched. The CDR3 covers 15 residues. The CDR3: CASSYGTGLNQPQHF. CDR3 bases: TGCGCCAGCAGCTATGGGACAGGGCTTAATCAGCCCCAGCATTTT.

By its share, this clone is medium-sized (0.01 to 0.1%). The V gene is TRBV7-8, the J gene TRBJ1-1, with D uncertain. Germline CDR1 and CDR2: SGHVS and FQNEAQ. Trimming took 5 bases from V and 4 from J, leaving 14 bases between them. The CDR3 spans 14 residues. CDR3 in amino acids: CASSEIAGSTEAFF. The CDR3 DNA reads TGTGCCAGCAGCGAAATCGCGGGGTCCACTGAAGCTTTCTTT.

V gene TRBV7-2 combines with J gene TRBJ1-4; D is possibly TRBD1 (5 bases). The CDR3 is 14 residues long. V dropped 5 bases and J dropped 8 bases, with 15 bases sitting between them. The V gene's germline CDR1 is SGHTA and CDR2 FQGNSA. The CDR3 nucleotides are TGTGCCAGCAGCCCACGGGGGGGAGTAGAAAAACTGTTTTTT. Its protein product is CASSPRGGVEKLFF.

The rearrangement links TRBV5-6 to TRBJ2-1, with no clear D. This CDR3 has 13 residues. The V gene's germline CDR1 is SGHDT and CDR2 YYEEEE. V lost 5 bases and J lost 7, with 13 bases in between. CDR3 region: CASSFYTGNEQFF. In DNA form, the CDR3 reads TGTGCCAGCAGTTTCTATACCGGGAATGAGCAGTTCTTC.

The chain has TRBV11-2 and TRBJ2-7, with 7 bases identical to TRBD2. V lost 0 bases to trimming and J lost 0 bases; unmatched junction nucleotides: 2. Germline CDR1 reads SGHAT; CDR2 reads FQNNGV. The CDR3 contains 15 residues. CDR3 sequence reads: CASSLDSGPSYEQYF. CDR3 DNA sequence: TGTGCCAGCAGCTTAGATAGCGGGCCCTCCTACGAGCAGTACTTC.

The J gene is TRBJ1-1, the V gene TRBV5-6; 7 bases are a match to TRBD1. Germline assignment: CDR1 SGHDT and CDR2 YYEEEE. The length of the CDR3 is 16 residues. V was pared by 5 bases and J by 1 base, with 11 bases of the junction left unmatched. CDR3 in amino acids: CASRLEGANRNTEAFF. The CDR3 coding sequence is TGTGCCAGCAGGTTAGAGGGGGCTAATCGGAACACTGAAGCTTTCTTT.

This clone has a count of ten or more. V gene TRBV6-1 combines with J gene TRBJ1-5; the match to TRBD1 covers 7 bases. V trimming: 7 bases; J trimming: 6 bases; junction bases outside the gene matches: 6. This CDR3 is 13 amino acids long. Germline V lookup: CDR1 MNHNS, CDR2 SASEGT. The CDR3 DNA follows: TGTGCCAGCACGGTAGGGGGCGGTCAGCCCCAGCATTTT. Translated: CASTVGGGQPQHF.

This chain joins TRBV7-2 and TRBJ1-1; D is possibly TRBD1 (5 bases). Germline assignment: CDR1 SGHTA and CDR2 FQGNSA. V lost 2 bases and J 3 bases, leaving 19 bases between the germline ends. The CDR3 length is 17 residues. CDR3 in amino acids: CASSLSAGQAPYTEAFF. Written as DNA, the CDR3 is TGTGCCAGCAGCTTATCCGCGGGGCAGGCCCCGTACACTGAAGCTTTCTTT.

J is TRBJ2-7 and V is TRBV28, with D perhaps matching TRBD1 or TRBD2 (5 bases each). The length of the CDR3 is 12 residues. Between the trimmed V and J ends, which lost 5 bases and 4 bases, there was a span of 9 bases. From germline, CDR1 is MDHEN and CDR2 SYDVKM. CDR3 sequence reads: CASSEGWYEQYF. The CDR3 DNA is TGTGCCAGCAGTGAGGGGTGGTACGAGCAGTACTTC. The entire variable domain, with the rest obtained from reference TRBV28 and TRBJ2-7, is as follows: DVKVTQSSRYLVKRTGEKVFLECVQDMDHENMFWYRQDPGLGLRLIYFSYDVKMKEKGDIPEGYSVSREKKERFSLILESASTNQTSMYLCASSEGWYEQYFGPGTRLTVT.

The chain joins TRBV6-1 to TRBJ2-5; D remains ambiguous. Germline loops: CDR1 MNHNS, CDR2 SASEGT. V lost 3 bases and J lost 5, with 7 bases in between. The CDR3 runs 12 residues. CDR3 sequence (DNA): TGTGCCAGCAGTGAGGTTGAGGAGACCCAGTACTTC. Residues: CASSEVEETQYF.

This CDR3 reads CASSQAGTSGALYEQYF. The CDR3 DNA is TGTGCCAGCAGCCAGGCCGGGACTAGCGGGGCCCTCTACGAGCAGTACTTC. The chain is built from TRBV4-2 and TRBJ2-7; 13 nucleotides match TRBD2. The CDR3 extends over 17 amino acids. Germline trimming cut 3 bases from V and 3 bases from J; bases unmatched to any gene: 8. The V gene's germline CDR1 is LGHNA and CDR2 YNFKEQ.

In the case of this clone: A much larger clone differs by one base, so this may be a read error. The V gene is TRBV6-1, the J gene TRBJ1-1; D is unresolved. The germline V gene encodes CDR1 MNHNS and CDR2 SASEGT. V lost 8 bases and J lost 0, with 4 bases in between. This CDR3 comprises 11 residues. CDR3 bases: TGTGCCAGCTGCTTGAACACTGAAGCTTTCTTT. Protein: CASCLNTEAFF.

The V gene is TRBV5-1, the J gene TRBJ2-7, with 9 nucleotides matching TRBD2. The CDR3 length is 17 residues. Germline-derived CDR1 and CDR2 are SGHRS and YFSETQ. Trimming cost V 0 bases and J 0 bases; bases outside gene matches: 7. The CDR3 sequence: CASSLAAGGLFSYEQYF. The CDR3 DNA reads TGCGCCAGCAGCTTGGCAGCGGGAGGTTTATTCTCCTACGAGCAGTACTTC.

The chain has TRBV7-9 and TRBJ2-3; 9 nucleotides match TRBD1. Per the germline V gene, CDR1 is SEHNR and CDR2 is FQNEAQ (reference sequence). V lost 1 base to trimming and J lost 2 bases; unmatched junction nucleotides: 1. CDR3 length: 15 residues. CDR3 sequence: CASSLGTGATDTQYF. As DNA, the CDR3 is TGTGCCAGCAGCTTAGGGACAGGGGCCACAGATACGCAGTATTTT.

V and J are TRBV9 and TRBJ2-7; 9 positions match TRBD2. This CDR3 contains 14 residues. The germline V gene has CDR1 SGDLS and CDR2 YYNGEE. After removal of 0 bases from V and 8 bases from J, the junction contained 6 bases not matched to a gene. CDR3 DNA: TGTGCCAGCAGCGTAGAACCCGGACTAGCGCAGCAGTACTTC. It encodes CASSVEPGLAQQYF.

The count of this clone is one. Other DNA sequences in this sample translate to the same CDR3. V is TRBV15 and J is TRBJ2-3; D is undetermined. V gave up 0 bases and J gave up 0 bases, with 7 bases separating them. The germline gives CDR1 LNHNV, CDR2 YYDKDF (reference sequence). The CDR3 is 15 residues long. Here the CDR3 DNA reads TGTGCCACCAGCAGAGATCCGGTTAGCACAGATACGCAGTATTTT. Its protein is CATSRDPVSTDTQYF.

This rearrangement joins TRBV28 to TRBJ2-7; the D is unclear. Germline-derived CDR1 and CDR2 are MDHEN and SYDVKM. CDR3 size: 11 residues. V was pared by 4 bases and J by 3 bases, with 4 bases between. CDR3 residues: CASSSIYEQYF. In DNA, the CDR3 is TGTGCCAGCAGTTCTATCTACGAGCAGTACTTC.

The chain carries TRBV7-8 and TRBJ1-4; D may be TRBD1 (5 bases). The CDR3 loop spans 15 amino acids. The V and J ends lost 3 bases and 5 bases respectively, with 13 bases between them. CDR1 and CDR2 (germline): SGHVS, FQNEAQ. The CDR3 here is CASSLGRIPNEKLFF. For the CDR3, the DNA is TGTGCCAGCAGCTTGGGGCGGATCCCAAATGAAAAACTGTTTTTT.

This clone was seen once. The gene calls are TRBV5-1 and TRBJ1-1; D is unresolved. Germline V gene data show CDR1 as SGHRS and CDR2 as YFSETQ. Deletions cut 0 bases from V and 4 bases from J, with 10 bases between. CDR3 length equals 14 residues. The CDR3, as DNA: TGCGCCAGCAGCTTGGACGGAAAGGGCACTGAAGCTTTCTTT. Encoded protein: CASSLDGKGTEAFF.

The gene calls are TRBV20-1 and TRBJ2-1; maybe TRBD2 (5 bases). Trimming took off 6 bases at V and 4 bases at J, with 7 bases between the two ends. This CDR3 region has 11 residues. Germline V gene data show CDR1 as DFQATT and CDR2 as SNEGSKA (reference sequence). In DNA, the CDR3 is TGCAGTGCCCAGCGGTACAATGAGCAGTTCTTC. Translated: CSAQRYNEQFF.

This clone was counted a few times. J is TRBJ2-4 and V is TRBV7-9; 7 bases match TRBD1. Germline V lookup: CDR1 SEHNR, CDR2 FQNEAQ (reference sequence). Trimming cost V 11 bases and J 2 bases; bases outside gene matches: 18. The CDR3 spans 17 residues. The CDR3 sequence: CAGVFTGTVSSKNIQYF. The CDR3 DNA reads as TGTGCCGGGGTATTTACCGGGACAGTCTCCTCCAAAAACATTCAGTACTTC.